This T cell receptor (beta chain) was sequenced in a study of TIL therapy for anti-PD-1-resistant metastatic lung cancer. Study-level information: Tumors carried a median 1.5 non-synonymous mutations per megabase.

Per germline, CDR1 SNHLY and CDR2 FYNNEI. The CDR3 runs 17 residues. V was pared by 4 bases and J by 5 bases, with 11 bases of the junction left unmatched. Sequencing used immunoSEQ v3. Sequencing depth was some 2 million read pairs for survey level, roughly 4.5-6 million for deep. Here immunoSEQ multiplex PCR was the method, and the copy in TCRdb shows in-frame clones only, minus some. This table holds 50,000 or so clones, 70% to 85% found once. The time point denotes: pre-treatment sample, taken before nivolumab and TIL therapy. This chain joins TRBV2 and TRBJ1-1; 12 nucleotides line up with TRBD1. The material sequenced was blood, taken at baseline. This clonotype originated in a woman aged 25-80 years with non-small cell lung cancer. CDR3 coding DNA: TGTGCCAGCAGTGGTCCCGGGACAGGGGGCGCGAGGACTGAAGCTTTCTTT. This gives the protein CASSGPGTGGARTEAFF.